The clone carrying this T cell receptor beta chain was seen many times. The target antigen is unknown. This may stem from a read error, because a much larger clone lies one nucleotide away. In the same sample, other DNA sequences code for this CDR3. Thyroid surgery was preceded by no treatment in any patient. The sample originates from a study of metastatic and nonmetastatic thyroid tumors. At the level of the study: The authors compared repertoires across blood and tumor or nodule tissue from malignant and benign thyroid patients.

Germline V gene data show CDR1 as LGHNA and CDR2 as YSLEER. Losses at the gene ends were 4 bases for V and 4 bases for J; bases not matched to a gene: 12. The CDR3 length is 18 residues. Study-wide points: The reported finding was significantly higher TCR beta diversity in malignant thyroid tumors relative to benign nodules, in blood and tumor.

How the authors handled the data: A distant-metastasis classifier for papillary thyroid cancer was built using CDR3 differences across clinicopathological groups. TCRdb re-called clones via MiXCR from the PCR reads. In this record, the V and J calls reflect TCRdb's handling and not the investigators' own analysis. The table lists around 23,000 clones, approximately 20% of them singletons, with roughly 28% in the top ten. The sample consisted of blood. The clonotype was recovered from a female donor with papillary thyroid cancer or a benign thyroid nodule (not recorded which). Some clones in this sample may be carry-over from other donors' samples. The V call is TRBV4-3, the J call TRBJ2-2, with 10 bases matching TRBD1. The CDR3 region is CASSPGETGGKSTGELFF. In nucleotides, the CDR3 is TGCGCCAGCAGCCCTGGTGAGACAGGGGGCAAGAGCACCGGGGAGCTGTTTTTT.